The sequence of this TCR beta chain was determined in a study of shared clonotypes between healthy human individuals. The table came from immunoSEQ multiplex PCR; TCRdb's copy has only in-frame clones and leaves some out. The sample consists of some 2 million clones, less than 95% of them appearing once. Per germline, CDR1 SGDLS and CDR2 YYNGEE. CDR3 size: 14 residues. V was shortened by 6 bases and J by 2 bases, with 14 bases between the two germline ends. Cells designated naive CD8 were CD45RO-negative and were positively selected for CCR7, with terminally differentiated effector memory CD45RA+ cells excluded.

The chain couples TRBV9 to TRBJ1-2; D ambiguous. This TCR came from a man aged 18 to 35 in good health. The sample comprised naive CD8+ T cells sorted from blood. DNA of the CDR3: TGTGCCAGCACCCCGGACGGATCAAACTATGGCTACACCTTC. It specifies CASTPDGSNYGYTF. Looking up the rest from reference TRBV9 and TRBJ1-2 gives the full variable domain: DSGVTQTPKHLITATGQRVTLRCSPRSGDLSVYWYQQSLDQGLQFLIQYYNGEERAKGNILERFSAQQFPDLHSELNLSSLELGDSALYFCASTPDGSNYGYTFGSGTRLTVV.